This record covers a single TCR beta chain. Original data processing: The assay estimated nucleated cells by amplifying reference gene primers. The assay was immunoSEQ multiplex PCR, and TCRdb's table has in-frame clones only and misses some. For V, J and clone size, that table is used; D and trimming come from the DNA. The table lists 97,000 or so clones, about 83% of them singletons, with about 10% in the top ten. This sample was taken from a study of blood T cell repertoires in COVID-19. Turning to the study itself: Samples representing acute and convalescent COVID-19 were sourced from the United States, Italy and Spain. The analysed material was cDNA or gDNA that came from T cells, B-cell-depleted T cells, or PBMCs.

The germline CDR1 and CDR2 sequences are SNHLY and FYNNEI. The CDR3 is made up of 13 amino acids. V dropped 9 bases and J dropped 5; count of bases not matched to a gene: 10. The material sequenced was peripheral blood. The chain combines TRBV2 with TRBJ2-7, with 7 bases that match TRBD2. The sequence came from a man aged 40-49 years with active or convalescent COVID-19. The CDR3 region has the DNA TGTGCCAGGTCGTCGGGACTACGGAACGAGCAGTACTTC. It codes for CARSSGLRNEQYF.